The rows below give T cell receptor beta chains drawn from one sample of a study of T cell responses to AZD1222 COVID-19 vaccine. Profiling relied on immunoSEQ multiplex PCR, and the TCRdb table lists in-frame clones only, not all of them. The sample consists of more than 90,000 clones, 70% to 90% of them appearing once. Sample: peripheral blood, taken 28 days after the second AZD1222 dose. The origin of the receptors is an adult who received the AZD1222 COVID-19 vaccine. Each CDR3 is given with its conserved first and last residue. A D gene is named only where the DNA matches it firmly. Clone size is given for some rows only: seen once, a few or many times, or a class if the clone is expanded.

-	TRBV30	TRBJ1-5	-	TGTGCCTGGAGTGTCGAGTTATTACAGCCCCAGCATTTT	CAWSVELLQPQHF
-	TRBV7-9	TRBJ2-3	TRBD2	TGTGCCAGCAGCTTAGACGCTAGCGGGAGGGTTGATACGCAGTATTTT	CASSLDASGRVDTQYF
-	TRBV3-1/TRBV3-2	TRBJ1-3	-	TGTGCCAGCAGCCCGGACGCTGGAAACACCATATATTTT	CASSPDAGNTIYF
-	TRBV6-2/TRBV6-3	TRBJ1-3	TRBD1	TGTGCCAGCAGTTACCAAATCAGGACAGGACCCATATATTTT	CASSYQIRTGPIYF
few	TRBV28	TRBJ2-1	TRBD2	TGTGCCAGCAGTTTGGCGGGAGTAGATACTGAGCAGTTCTTC	CASSLAGVDTEQFF
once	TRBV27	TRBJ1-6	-	TGTGCCAGCAGTTTAGTGGTAGACTGGAATTCACCCCTCCACTTT	CASSLVVDWNSPLHF
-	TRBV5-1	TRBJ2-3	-	TGCGCCAGCAGCTTGGTGTTGGATACGCAGTATTTT	CASSLVLDTQYF
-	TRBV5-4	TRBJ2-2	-	TGTGCCAGCAGCTCGGTTGGTCCAAGGGACACCGGGGAGCTGTTTTTT	CASSSVGPRDTGELFF
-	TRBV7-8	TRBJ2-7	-	TGTGCCAGCAGCGTGAGCCGGGACGGCCGCTACGAGCAGTACTTC	CASSVSRDGRYEQYF
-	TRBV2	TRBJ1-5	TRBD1	TGTGCCAGCAGCCATAGGGACAGGGGCGAGTATAGCAATCAGCCCCAGCATTTT	CASSHRDRGEYSNQPQHF
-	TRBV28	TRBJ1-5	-	TGTGCCAGCAGATTCATCGGGATGGGCAATCAGCCCCAGCATTTT	CASRFIGMGNQPQHF
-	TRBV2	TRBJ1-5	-	TGTGCCAGCATTGGCGGGACCGATTTTAGTAGGAATCAGCCCCAGCATTTT	CASIGGTDFSRNQPQHF
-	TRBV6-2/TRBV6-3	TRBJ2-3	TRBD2	TGTGCCAGCAGCCGGACTAGCGGGGTGACAGATACGCAGTATTTT	CASSRTSGVTDTQYF
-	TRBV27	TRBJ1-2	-	TGTGCCAGCAGTTTTGCGGGGACCTATGGCTACACCTTC	CASSFAGTYGYTF
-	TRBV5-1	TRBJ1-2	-	TGCGCCAGCAGCTTGAGGCAGACGCGGGACCCACTTCGGGACTACACCTTC	CASSLRQTRDPLRDYTF
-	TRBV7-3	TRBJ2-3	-	TGTGCCAGCAGCTCGGACGGATTGGGTGGAGATACGCAGTATTTT	CASSSDGLGGDTQYF
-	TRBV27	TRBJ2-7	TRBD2	TGTGCCAGCATTGGGGGGGAGCCTTACGAGCAGTACTTC	CASIGGEPYEQYF